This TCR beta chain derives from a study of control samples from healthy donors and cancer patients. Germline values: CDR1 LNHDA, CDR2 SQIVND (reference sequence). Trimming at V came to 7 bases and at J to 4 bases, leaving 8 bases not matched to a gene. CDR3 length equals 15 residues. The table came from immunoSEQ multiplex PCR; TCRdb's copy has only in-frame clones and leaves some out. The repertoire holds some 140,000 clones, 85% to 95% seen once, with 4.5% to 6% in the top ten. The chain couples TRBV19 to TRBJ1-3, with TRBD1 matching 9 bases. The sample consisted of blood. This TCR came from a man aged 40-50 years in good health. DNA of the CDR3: TGTGCCAGTACCTGGGACAGGGCGTCGGGAAACACCATATATTTT. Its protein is CASTWDRASGNTIYF.